This TCR beta chain was observed in a study of long-term antiretroviral therapy in people with HIV. The germline gives CDR1 LGHNA, CDR2 YSLEER. The V end was cut by 0 bases, the J end by 0 bases, with 3 bases between. This CDR3 has 15 residues. The assay used was immunoSEQ (version v3.0), run at survey level. Sequencing was performed with immunoSEQ multiplex PCR; in TCRdb, only in-frame clones are kept and a portion is missing. The sample has 35,000 to 45,000 clones; 80% are singletons. As regards this clone: Other DNA sequences of this sample code for an identical CDR3.

The chain joins TRBV4-3 to TRBJ2-6, with D unresolved. The sample was unsorted PBMCs, taken 3.4 years after starting antiretroviral therapy. This TCR was sampled from a man between 25 and 39 years old with HIV. The CDR3 sequence: CASSQESSGANVLTF. The DNA of the CDR3 is TGCGCCAGCAGCCAAGAAAGCTCTGGGGCCAACGTCCTGACTTTC.